Listed below are T cell receptor beta chains from one sample, sequenced in a study of early stage breast cancer tumors. This table comes from immunoSEQ multiplex PCR, and its TCRdb copy is limited to in-frame clones, with some not included. The table shows approximately 33,000 clones, with roughly four fifths occurring only once. Sequencing used blood. These receptors all come from a person aged 35-50 years with breast cancer. Each CDR3 is given with its conserved first and last residue. The order of the fields is J gene, V gene, D gene, clone size, CDR3 DNA, CDR3 protein. A D gene is named only where the DNA matches it firmly. Only part of the rows carry a size: once, few, many, or a class if the clone is expanded.

>TRBJ1-2|TRBV29-1|TRBD1|few
TGCAGCGTTGTTGAGGGACAGGATAACTATGGCTACACCTTC
CSVVEGQDNYGYTF
>TRBJ1-3|TRBV4-2|-|once
TGTGCCAGCAGCCAAGAGAGGGGGAGGACTGGAAACACCATATATTTT
CASSQERGRTGNTIYF
>TRBJ2-7|TRBV6-4|TRBD2|-
TGTGCCAGCAGTGCCTCTTTAGCGGGACCTGCCTACGAGCAGTACTTC
CASSASLAGPAYEQYF
>TRBJ1-1|TRBV10-3|TRBD1|once
TGTGCCATCAGTGAGTTCAGGACAGGGCGGAACACTGAAGCTTTCTTT
CAISEFRTGRNTEAFF
>TRBJ2-1|TRBV9|TRBD2|few
TGTGCCAGCAGCGCCGATTGGACTAGCGGAGGGAGTGAGCAGTTCTTC
CASSADWTSGGSEQFF
>TRBJ1-4|TRBV6-5|-|once
TGTGCCAGCAGTTACTCTGGGACAACTAATGAAAAACTGTTTTTT
CASSYSGTTNEKLFF
>TRBJ2-3|TRBV6-5|-|-
TGTGCCAGCAGTTACTCTGTGGGAGGAGCAGATACGCAGTATTTT
CASSYSVGGADTQYF
>TRBJ2-7|TRBV4-1|TRBD2|-
TGCGCCAGCAGCCAAGATACCGGGACTAGCGTCTACGAGCAGTACTTC
CASSQDTGTSVYEQYF
>TRBJ2-7|TRBV11-3|-|-
TGTGCCAGCAGCGTTTCCGGGACCGAGTCCTACGAGCAGTACTTC
CASSVSGTESYEQYF
>TRBJ2-7|TRBV7-6|-|-
TGTGCCAGCAGCTTAAACGTCCGGGGGATCTACGAGCAGTACTTC
CASSLNVRGIYEQYF
>TRBJ2-3|TRBV28|TRBD2|once
TGTGCCAGCACGGCTCCGGGACTAGCGGTAGATACGCAGTATTTT
CASTAPGLAVDTQYF
>TRBJ2-2|TRBV30|-|-
TGTGCCTGGACAGAGACTAGAGGGACCACCGGGGAGCTGTTTTTT
CAWTETRGTTGELFF
>TRBJ2-3|TRBV28|TRBD2|-
TGTGCCAGCACCCTAGCGGGACTTGCAGATACGCAGTATTTT
CASTLAGLADTQYF
>TRBJ2-7|TRBV4-3|-|-
TGCGCCAGCAGCCAAGAAGAAGGGCAGTCCTACGAGCAGTACTTC
CASSQEEGQSYEQYF
>TRBJ1-2|TRBV4-1|-|once
TGCGCCAGCAGCCAAGATTTTTTTTCAGGGGACAACTATGGCTACACCTTC
CASSQDFFSGDNYGYTF
>TRBJ1-2|TRBV7-9|-|-
TGTGCCAGCAGCTTCGGGGGCGGGAACCCCCGGAACTATGGCTACACCTTC
CASSFGGGNPRNYGYTF
>TRBJ1-2|TRBV7-8|TRBD1|-
TGTGCCAGCACATACAGGACAGGCAATGGCTACACCTTC
CASTYRTGNGYTF
>TRBJ1-5|TRBV7-8|-|-
TGTGCCAGCAGCTTAGAGATGGGAAGCAATCAGCCCCAGCATTTT
CASSLEMGSNQPQHF
>TRBJ1-3|TRBV27|-|-
TGTGCCAGCAGTCCCTTCGAAGGGATTTCGGGAAACACCATATATTTT
CASSPFEGISGNTIYF
>TRBJ2-5|TRBV6-6|-|-
TGTGCCAGCAGTTATAGGGCTCGTCGACAAGAGACCCAGTACTTC
CASSYRARRQETQYF
>TRBJ2-1|TRBV6-5|-|-
TGTGCCAGGAAGGGGGGGCAGCCCCACAATGAGCAGTTCTTC
CARKGGQPHNEQFF
>TRBJ1-5|TRBV30|-|-
TGTGCCTGGAGTCGCGATAGCAATCAGCCCCAGCATTTT
CAWSRDSNQPQHF
>TRBJ2-7|TRBV4-3|TRBD2|-
TGCGCCAGCAGCCAAGACACGAGGGAGGGCGGGTACGAGCAGTACTTC
CASSQDTREGGYEQYF
>TRBJ2-7|TRBV2|TRBD1|-
TGTGCCAGCAGAGGACAGGGGCCTCTGGAGCAGTACTTC
CASRGQGPLEQYF
>TRBJ1-5|TRBV5-1|-|-
TGCGCCAGCAGCTTGTGGGGGGGTAATCAGCCCCAGCATTTT
CASSLWGGNQPQHF
>TRBJ2-5|TRBV6-5|-|-
TGTGCCAGCAGCGAGGGGAATTCGGTGGAGACCCAGTACTTC
CASSEGNSVETQYF
>TRBJ2-7|TRBV12-1|-|-
TGTGCCAGCAGCTTTGCGCGCTCGGATTTAAGCGGGAGTATCTACGAGCAGTACTTC
CASSFARSDLSGSIYEQYF
>TRBJ1-3|TRBV5-8|-|once
TGTGCCAGCCCGCTCGACAGTTTCTCTGGAAACACCATATATTTT
CASPLDSFSGNTIYF
>TRBJ2-5|TRBV15|-|-
TGTGCCACCAGCAGAGGAATAGACCCCCAAGAGACCCAGTACTTC
CATSRGIDPQETQYF
>TRBJ2-3|TRBV11-3|-|-
TGTGCCAGCAGCTTAGTGTTCGGGGGTAGCACAGATACGCAGTATTTT
CASSLVFGGSTDTQYF
>TRBJ2-3|TRBV7-2|-|-
TGTGCCAGCAGCTTAGCCGGGGCAGATACGCAGTATTTT
CASSLAGADTQYF
>TRBJ1-1|TRBV29-1|-|few
TGCAGCGTCGAAAAGGGCCACAGCGTTAACACTGAAGCTTTCTTT
CSVEKGHSVNTEAFF
>TRBJ1-1|TRBV25-1|TRBD1|once
TGTGCCAGCAGAGGACAGGGGGACGCTGAAGCTTTCTTT
CASRGQGDAEAFF
>TRBJ1-5|TRBV19|TRBD1|-
TGTGCCAGTAGTATTCCAGGGGGCGTACAGCCCCAGCATTTT
CASSIPGGVQPQHF
>TRBJ1-2|TRBV29-1|-|-
TGCAGCGGCACAACCACTACAGGGAACGGCTACACCTTC
CSGTTTTGNGYTF
>TRBJ2-1|TRBV11-1|-|-
TGTGCCAGCAGAGGAGGGGGGTACAATGAGCAGTTCTTC
CASRGGGYNEQFF
>TRBJ2-1|TRBV20-1|-|-
TGCAGTGCTAAAGGGGTTAATGAGCAGTTCTTC
CSAKGVNEQFF
>TRBJ2-7|TRBV4-1|-|-
TGCGCCAGCAGCCAAGACGAAGGCAGGGATTCCTACGAGCAGTACTTC
CASSQDEGRDSYEQYF
>TRBJ1-5|TRBV27|-|few
TGTGCCAGCAGTTTATCTGGTGATGGGAGCAATCAGCCCCAGCATTTT
CASSLSGDGSNQPQHF
>TRBJ1-5|TRBV28|-|few
TGTGCCAGCAGTTTCGTCAGTCAGCCCCAGCATTTT
CASSFVSQPQHF
>TRBJ2-2|TRBV18|-|-
TGTGCCAGCTCAGACAGAAGGGGGACCGGGGAGCTGTTTTTT
CASSDRRGTGELFF
>TRBJ2-5|TRBV10-3|TRBD1|-
TGTGCCACTCGAAGGGACAGAAGTAAAGAGACCCAGTACTTC
CATRRDRSKETQYF
>TRBJ1-2|TRBV11-1|-|-
TGTGCCAGCAGCTTCAACTTCGAGGGTGGCTACACCTTC
CASSFNFEGGYTF
>TRBJ2-1|TRBV5-1|-|-
TGCGCCAGCAGCTTGGCTTCCAGGGGCAATGAGCAGTTCTTC
CASSLASRGNEQFF
>TRBJ2-4|TRBV4-1|-|few
TGCGCCAGCAGCCAGCCGATTATTCGGGCGGGACTAGCCAAAAACATTCAGTACTTC
CASSQPIIRAGLAKNIQYF
>TRBJ2-2|TRBV28|TRBD1|few
TGTGCCAGCCGGGACAGTCCAACCGGGGAGCTGTTTTTT
CASRDSPTGELFF
>TRBJ1-5|TRBV30|TRBD1|-
TGTGCCTGGAGCCCACAGGGGAGTCAGCCCCAGCATTTT
CAWSPQGSQPQHF
>TRBJ2-5|TRBV18|-|-
TGTGCCAGCGGGAGCGGTAGCCAAGAGACCCAGTACTTC
CASGSGSQETQYF
>TRBJ2-5|TRBV4-1|-|-
TGCGCCAGCAGCCCGGGACATCCCCAAGAGACCCAGTACTTC
CASSPGHPQETQYF
>TRBJ2-1|TRBV7-6|-|-
TGTGCCAGCAGCCCCCTACCGGCGAGCTCCTACAATGAGCAGTTCTTC
CASSPLPASSYNEQFF
>TRBJ1-5|TRBV4-1|TRBD1|few
TGCGCCAGCAGCAGGACAGGGGCCTCTAGCAATCAGCCCCAGCATTTT
CASSRTGASSNQPQHF
>TRBJ2-7|TRBV5-6|-|-
TGTGCCAGCAGCTTAACAGTATCGGCCTACGAGCAGTACTTC
CASSLTVSAYEQYF
>TRBJ2-7|TRBV15|-|-
TGTGCCACCAGCAGAGATCCCACCCACTACGAGCAGTACTTC
CATSRDPTHYEQYF
>TRBJ2-3|TRBV5-5|-|-
TGTGCCAGCAGCGGGAGGCAAAGAGGCGCAGATACGCAGTATTTT
CASSGRQRGADTQYF
>TRBJ2-7|TRBV5-4|TRBD1|-
TGTGCCAGCAGCTTGGGAGGACAGGGGTTCTACGAGCAGTACTTC
CASSLGGQGFYEQYF
>TRBJ1-2|TRBV5-5|TRBD1|-
TGTGCCAGCCGGAAACAGGGGGCCGGTGGCTACACCTTC
CASRKQGAGGYTF
>TRBJ2-1|TRBV28|-|-
TGTGCCAGCAGTTCAGGGGCACCCTCCTACAATGAGCAGTTCTTC
CASSSGAPSYNEQFF
>TRBJ1-1|TRBV23-1|TRBD1|-
TGCGCCAGCAGCCCCGACAGGGTGGACACTGAAGCTTTCTTT
CASSPDRVDTEAFF
>TRBJ2-3|TRBV5-1|TRBD2|-
TGCGCCAGCAGTTCGACTAGCGGGAGAATATATACGCAGTATTTT
CASSSTSGRIYTQYF